This TCR beta chain was observed in a study of CD8+ T cells in alopecia areata. Treatment meaning: oral pan-JAK inhibitor, 5-10 mg twice daily. This clone has just a few counts. TCR sequencing used cDNA made by reverse transcription of extracted RNA. Clones were read by immunoSEQ multiplex PCR, and TCRdb kept only the in-frame ones, dropping some. Here the sample spans some 150,000 clones, approximately 59% being singletons. The junction had 5 bases not matched to a gene; V was cut back by 2 bases and J by 4 bases. This CDR3 contains 15 residues. Per germline, CDR1 MNHEY and CDR2 SMNVEV (reference sequence).

The receptor comes from a human donor with alopecia areata. The V gene is TRBV27, the J gene TRBJ1-1; 9 bases match TRBD1. The sample was CD4+ T cells sorted from blood, taken at approximately week 56, from a patient treated with tofacitinib. The CDR3 protein is CASSLGTGMGTEAFF. The CDR3 nucleotides read TGTGCCAGCAGTTTAGGGACAGGGATGGGCACTGAAGCTTTCTTT.